This T cell receptor (beta chain) was retrieved from a study of blood T cell repertoires in COVID-19. Study details: Whether acute or convalescent, the COVID-19 samples came from the United States, Italy and Spain. T cells, B-cell-depleted T cells, or PBMCs provided the cDNA or gDNA that served as material.

In the authors' workflow: Amplified reference gene primers provided the basis for estimating nucleated cell counts. Sequencing was performed with immunoSEQ multiplex PCR; in TCRdb, only in-frame clones are kept and a portion is missing. V and J calls and clone size are as listed in that table; D and trimming were resolved from the DNA. This sample has about 520,000 clones, with roughly 88% found just once. CDR3 length equals 14 residues. With 4 bases clipped from V and 5 bases from J, the junction kept 7 bases outside the gene matches. Germline V gene lookup returns CDR1 SGHDT and CDR2 YYEEEE. Input material: peripheral blood. This chain uses TRBV5-6 with TRBJ1-2, with 8 bases matching TRBD1. The TCR sequence derives from a human donor in a cohort sampled during active COVID-19. The CDR3 protein is CASSPTGAPYGYTF. The CDR3 coding sequence is TGTGCCAGCAGCCCGACAGGGGCCCCGTATGGCTACACCTTC.